This T cell receptor (beta chain) was obtained from a study of control samples from healthy donors and cancer patients. CDR1 LGHDT and CDR2 YNNKEL come from the germline V gene (reference sequence). V lost 4 bases, J lost 3 bases, and 13 bases lay in between. This CDR3 has 14 amino acids. Sequencing was performed with immunoSEQ multiplex PCR; in TCRdb, only in-frame clones are kept and a portion is missing. In the table there are 100,000 or so clones, around 86% of which are singletons. The chain couples TRBV3-1 (or the pseudogene TRBV3-2) to TRBJ2-7, with no clear D. Sequences were obtained from blood. This clonotype was obtained from a woman in her forties or fifties in good health. The CDR3: CASSPGPGIYEQYF. The CDR3 DNA is TGTGCCAGCAGCCCCGGGCCAGGTATCTACGAGCAGTACTTC.